The clone carrying this TCR beta chain was counted between two and nine times. Its cognate antigen is unknown. Primed by a sample-barcoded 5' primer and a J-beta primer mix, a second PCR proceeded for roughly 7 to 11 cycles. Via MiXCR, TCRdb re-called the 5' RACE reads, giving one row per CDR3 protein. The repertoire holds 750,000 to 950,000 distinct CDR3 sequences, with roughly 26% as singletons. This sample was included in a study of blood T cells in healthy people across ages. Study results and limitations: There were more naive CD4+ cells and higher diversity in long-lived donors than in aged donors.

These data also featured in a second study, about T cells of mothers and their children. From that second work: Roughly 6 children and their three healthy Caucasian mothers were the donors.

Sequences were obtained from blood. The TCR was taken from a boy aged 5-17 years in good health.

In DNA form, the CDR3 reads TGCGCCAGCAGCTTGGGAGTAGCGGGGTACACAGATACGCAGTATTTT. It yields the protein CASSLGVAGYTDTQYF. This sequence joins TRBV5-1 and TRBJ2-3, with 8 bases identical to TRBD2. The CDR3 is made up of 16 amino acids. Per the germline V gene, CDR1 is SGHRS and CDR2 is YFSETQ. With 0 bases clipped from V and 2 bases from J, the junction kept 5 bases outside the gene matches.